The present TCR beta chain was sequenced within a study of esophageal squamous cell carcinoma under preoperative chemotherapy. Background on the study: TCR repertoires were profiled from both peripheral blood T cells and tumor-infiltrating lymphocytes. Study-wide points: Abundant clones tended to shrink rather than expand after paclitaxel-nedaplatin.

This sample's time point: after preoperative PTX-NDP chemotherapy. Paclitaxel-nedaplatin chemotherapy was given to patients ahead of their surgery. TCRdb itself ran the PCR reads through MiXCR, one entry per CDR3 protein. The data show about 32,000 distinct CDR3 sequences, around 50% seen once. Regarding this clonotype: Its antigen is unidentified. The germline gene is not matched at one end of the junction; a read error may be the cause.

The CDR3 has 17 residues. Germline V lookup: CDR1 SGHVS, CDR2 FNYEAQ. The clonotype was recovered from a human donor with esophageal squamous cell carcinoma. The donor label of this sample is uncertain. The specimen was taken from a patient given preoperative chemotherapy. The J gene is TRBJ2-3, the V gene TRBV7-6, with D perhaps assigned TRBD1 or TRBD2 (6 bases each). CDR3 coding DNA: TGTGCCAGCAGCCGTTTCCGGGGGCTGGCCGGCGGAGGCACGCAGTATTTC. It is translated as CASSRFRGLAGGGTQYF. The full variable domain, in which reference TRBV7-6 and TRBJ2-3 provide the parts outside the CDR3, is GAGVSQSPRYKVTKRGQDVALRCDPISGHVSLYWYRQALGQGPEFLTYFNYEAQQDKSGLPNDRFSAERPEGSISTLTIQRTEQRDSAMYRCASSRFRGLAGGGTQYFGPGTRLTVL.